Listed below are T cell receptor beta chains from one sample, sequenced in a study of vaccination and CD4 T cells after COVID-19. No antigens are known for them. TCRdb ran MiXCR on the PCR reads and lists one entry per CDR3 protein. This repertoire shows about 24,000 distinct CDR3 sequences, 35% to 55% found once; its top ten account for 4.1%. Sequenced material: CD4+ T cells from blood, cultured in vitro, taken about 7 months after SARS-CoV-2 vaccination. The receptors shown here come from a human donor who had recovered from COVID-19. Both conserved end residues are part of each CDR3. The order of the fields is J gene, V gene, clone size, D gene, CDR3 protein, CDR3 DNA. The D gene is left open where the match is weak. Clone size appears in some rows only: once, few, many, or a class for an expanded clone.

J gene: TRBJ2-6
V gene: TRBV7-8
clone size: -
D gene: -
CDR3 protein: CASSPGTGLSGANVLTF
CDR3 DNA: TGTGCCAGCAGCCCAGGGACCGGTTTATCCGGGGCCAACGTCCTGACTTTC

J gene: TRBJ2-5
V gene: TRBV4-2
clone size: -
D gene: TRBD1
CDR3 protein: CASSQGTGAQETQYF
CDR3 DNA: TGTGCCAGCAGCCAAGGAACAGGGGCCCAGGAGACCCAGTACTTC

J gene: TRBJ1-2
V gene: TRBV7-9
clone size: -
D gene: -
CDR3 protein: CASSLDTPPRGYTF
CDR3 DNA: TGTGCCAGCAGCTTAGATACTCCCCCCAGGGGCTACACCTTC

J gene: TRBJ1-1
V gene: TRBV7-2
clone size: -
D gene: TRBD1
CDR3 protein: CASTATGGFITEAFF
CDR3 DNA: TGTGCCAGCACCGCGACAGGGGGGTTCATCACTGAAGCTTTCTTT

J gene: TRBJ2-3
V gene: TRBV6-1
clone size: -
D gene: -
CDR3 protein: CASRTTSTDTQYF
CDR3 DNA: TGTGCCAGCAGGACAACTAGCACAGATACGCAGTATTTT

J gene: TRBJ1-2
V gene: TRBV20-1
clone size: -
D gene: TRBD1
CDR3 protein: CSASLTGGEGYTF
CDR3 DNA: TGCAGTGCTTCCCTTACAGGGGGCGAAGGCTACACCTTC

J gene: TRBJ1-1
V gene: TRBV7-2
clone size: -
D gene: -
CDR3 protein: CASSPPWGRRNTEAFF
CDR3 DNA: TGTGCCAGCAGCCCCCCTTGGGGCCGACGGAACACTGAAGCTTTCTTT

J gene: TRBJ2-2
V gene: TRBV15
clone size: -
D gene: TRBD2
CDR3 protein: CATSRGRLAGEDTGELFF
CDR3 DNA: TGTGCCACCAGCAGAGGCCGCCTAGCGGGAGAGGACACCGGGGAGCTGTTTTTT

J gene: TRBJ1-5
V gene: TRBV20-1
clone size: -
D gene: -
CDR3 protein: CSASQQPQHF
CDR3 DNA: TGCAGTGCTAGTCAACAGCCCCAGCATTTT

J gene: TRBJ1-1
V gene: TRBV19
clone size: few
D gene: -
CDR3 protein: CASSISGKNTEAFF
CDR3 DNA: TGTGCCAGTAGTATCTCGGGGAAGAACACTGAAGCTTTCTTT

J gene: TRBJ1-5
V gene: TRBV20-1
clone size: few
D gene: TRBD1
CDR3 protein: CSARDPSGGSEPQHF
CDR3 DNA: TGCAGTGCTAGAGATCCGTCAGGGGGCAGTGAGCCCCAGCATTTT

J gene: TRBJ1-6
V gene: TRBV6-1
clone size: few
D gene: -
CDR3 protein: CASRRQSSYNSPLHF
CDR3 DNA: TGTGCCAGCAGACGACAGAGCTCCTATAATTCACCCCTCCACTTT

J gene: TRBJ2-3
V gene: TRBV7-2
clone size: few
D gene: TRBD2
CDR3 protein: CASSLTSGRVPDTQYF
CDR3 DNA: TGTGCCAGCAGCCTGACTAGCGGGAGGGTTCCGGATACGCAGTATTTT

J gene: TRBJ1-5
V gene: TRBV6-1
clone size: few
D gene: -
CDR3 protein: CASSQWGDTGNQPQHF
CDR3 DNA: TGTGCCAGCAGTCAATGGGGGGATACGGGCAATCAGCCCCAGCATTTT

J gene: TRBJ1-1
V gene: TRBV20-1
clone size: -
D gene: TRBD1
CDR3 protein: CSASSDRGWTEAFF
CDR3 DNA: TGCAGTGCTAGTTCGGACAGGGGGTGGACTGAAGCTTTCTTT

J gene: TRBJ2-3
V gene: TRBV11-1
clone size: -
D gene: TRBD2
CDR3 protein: CASSLRLAGDTDTQYF
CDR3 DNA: TGTGCCAGCAGCTTAAGACTAGCGGGAGATACAGATACGCAGTATTTT

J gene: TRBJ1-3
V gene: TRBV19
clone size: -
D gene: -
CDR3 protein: CASSVATRGNTIYF
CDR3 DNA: TGTGCCAGTAGCGTAGCCACGCGAGGAAACACCATATATTTT

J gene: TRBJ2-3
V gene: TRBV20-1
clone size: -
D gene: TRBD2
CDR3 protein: CSARDGRGSGRDTQYF
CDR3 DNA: TGCAGTGCTAGAGATGGGCGGGGGAGTGGTAGAGATACGCAGTATTTT

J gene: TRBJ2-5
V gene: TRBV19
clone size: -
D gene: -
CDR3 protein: CASTRGTQETQYF
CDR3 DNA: TGTGCCAGTACCAGGGGAACCCAAGAGACCCAGTACTTC

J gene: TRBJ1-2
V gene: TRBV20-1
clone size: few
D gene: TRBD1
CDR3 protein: CSARGTSGTGGYTF
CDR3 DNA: TGCAGTGCTAGAGGGACGTCCGGGACAGGAGGCTACACCTTC

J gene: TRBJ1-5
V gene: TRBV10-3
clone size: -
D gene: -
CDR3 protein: CAITGRPSQPQHF
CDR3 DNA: TGTGCCATCACGGGGAGGCCAAGTCAGCCCCAGCATTTT

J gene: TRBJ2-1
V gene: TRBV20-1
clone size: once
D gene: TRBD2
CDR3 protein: CSPPGTSGPRSSYNEQFF
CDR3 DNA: TGCAGTCCCCCCGGGACTAGCGGGCCCAGGAGCTCCTACAATGAGCAGTTCTTC

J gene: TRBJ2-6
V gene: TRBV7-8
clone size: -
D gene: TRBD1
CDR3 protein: CASSLARYLGQGPSGANVLTF
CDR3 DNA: TGTGCCAGCAGCTTAGCGCGTTACTTGGGACAGGGGCCCTCTGGGGCCAACGTCCTGACTTTC

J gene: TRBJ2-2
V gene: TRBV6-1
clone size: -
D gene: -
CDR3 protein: CASYKRDTGELFF
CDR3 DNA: TGTGCCAGCTATAAGAGGGACACCGGGGAGCTGTTTTTT

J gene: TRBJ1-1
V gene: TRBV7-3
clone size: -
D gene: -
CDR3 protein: CASSLTSTGTEAFF
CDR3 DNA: TGTGCCAGCAGCTTGACCTCGACCGGGACTGAAGCTTTCTTT

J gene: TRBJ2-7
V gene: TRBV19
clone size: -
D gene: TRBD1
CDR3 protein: CASSMANRGVGEQYF
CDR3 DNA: TGTGCCAGTAGTATGGCTAACAGGGGTGTAGGAGAGCAGTACTTC

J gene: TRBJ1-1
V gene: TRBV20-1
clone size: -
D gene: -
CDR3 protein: CSATAWNTEAFF
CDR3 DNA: TGCAGTGCTACGGCTTGGAACACTGAAGCTTTCTTT

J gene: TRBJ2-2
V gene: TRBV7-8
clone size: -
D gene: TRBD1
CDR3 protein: CASSSRTGSSTGELFF
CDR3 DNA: TGTGCCAGCAGCTCTAGGACAGGGTCGAGCACCGGGGAGCTGTTTTTT

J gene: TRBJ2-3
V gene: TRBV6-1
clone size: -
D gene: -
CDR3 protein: CASYISLGADTQYF
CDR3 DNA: TGTGCCAGCTATATCAGTTTAGGGGCAGATACGCAGTATTTT

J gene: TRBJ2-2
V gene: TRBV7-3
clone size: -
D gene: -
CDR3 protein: CASSIRPTGRPGELFF
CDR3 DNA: TGTGCCAGCAGCATCCGCCCCACAGGGCGACCCGGGGAGCTGTTTTTT

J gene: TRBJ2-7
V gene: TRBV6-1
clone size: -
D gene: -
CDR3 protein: CASSDTTGGSYEQYF
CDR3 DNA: TGTGCCAGCAGTGACACGACAGGCGGATCCTACGAGCAGTACTTC

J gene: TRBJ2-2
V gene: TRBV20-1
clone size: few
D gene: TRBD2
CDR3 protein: CSARDLAGDTGELFF
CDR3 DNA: TGCAGTGCTAGAGATCTAGCGGGAGACACCGGGGAGCTGTTTTTT

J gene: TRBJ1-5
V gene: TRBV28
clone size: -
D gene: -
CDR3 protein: CASSRAKGGDQPQHF
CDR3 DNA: TGTGCCAGCAGCCGTGCGAAGGGAGGCGATCAGCCCCAGCATTTT

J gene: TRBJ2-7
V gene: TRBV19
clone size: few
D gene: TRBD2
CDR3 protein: CASSIGRGSYEQYF
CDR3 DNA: TGTGCCAGTAGTATAGGGCGGGGGTCCTACGAGCAGTACTTC

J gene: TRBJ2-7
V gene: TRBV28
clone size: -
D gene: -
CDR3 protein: CASRPWGSRSYEQYF
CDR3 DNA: TGTGCCAGCAGACCGTGGGGATCCCGCTCCTACGAGCAGTACTTC

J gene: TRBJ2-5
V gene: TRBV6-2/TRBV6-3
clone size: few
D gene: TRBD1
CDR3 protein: CASSYPRGLETQYF
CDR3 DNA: TGTGCCAGCAGTTACCCCAGGGGGCTGGAGACCCAGTACTTC

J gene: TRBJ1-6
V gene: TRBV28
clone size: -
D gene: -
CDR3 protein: CASRETGSPLHF
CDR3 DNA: TGTGCCAGCAGGGAAACTGGGTCACCCCTCCACTTT

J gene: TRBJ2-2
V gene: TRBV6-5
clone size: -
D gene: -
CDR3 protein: CASSYSAGELFF
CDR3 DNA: TGTGCCAGCAGTTACTCCGCCGGGGAGCTGTTTTTT

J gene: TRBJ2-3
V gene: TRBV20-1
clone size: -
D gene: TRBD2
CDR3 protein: CSASLSGVADTQYF
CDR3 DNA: TGCAGTGCTAGTCTTAGCGGGGTGGCAGATACGCAGTATTTT

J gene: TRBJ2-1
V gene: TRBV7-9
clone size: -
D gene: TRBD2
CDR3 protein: CASSGRLANYNEQFF
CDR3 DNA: TGTGCCAGCAGCGGAAGACTAGCGAATTACAATGAGCAGTTCTTC

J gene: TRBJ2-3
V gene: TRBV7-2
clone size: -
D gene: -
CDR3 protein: CASNPTFSTDTQYF
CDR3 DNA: TGTGCCAGCAACCCAACCTTTAGCACAGATACGCAGTATTTT

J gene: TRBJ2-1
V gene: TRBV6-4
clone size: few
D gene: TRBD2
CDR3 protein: CASSDSGGRASNEQFF
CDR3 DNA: TGTGCCAGCAGTGACTCGGGCGGGAGGGCCTCTAATGAGCAGTTCTTC

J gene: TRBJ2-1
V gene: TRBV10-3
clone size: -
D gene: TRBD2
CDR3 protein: CATGGREGTSYNEQFF
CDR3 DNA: TGTGCCACCGGTGGGCGGGAGGGGACCTCCTACAATGAGCAGTTCTTC

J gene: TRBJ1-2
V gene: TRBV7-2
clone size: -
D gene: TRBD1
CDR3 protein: CASSSRPDRASYGYTF
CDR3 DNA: TGTGCCAGCAGCTCCCGCCCGGACAGGGCCTCGTATGGCTACACCTTC

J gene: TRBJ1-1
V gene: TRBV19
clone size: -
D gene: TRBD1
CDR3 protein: CASPHRGMNTEAFF
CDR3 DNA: TGTGCCAGTCCCCACAGGGGGATGAACACTGAAGCTTTCTTT

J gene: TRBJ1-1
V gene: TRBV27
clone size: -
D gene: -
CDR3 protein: CASRPQGGSQNTEAFF
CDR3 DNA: TGTGCCAGCCGCCCTCAAGGAGGCAGTCAGAACACTGAAGCTTTCTTT

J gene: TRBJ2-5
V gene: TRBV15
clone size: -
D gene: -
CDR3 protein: CATSRDRNNLGETQYF
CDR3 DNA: TGTGCCACCAGCAGAGATCGGAATAACCTAGGAGAGACCCAGTACTTC

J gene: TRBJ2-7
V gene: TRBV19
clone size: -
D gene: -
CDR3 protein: CASSIAGGSYEQYF
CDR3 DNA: TGTGCCAGTAGTATCGCGGGCGGGTCCTACGAGCAGTACTTC

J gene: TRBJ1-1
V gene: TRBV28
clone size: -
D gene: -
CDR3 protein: CASSFAASGRAEAFF
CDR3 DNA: TGTGCCAGCAGTTTCGCGGCATCAGGTCGCGCTGAAGCTTTCTTT

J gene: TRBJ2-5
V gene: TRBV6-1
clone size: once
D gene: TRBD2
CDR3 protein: CASSDSIPFGGRARETQYF
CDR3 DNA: TGTGCCAGCAGTGACTCCATTCCCTTTGGCGGGAGGGCCAGAGAGACCCAGTACTTC

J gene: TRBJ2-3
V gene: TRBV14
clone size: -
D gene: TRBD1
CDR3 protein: CASSHIGQGDTQYF
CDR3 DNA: TGTGCCAGCAGCCACATCGGACAGGGAGATACGCAGTATTTT

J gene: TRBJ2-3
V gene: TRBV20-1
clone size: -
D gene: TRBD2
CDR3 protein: CSTGTSGATDTQYF
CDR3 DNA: TGCAGTACCGGGACTAGCGGGGCCACAGATACGCAGTATTTT

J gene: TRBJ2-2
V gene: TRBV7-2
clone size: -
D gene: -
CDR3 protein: CASSFAGRTNTGELFF
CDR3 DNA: TGTGCCAGCAGCTTTGCCGGCAGGACGAACACCGGGGAGCTGTTTTTT

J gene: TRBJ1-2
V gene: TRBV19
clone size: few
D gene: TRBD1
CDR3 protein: CASSTPGGGGFSGYTF
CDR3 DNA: TGTGCCAGTAGTACTCCCGGTGGAGGGGGCTTTTCTGGCTACACCTTC

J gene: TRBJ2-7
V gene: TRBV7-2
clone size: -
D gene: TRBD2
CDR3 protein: CASSSAGGLAGGEQYF
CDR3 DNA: TGTGCCAGCAGCTCCGCGGGTGGTCTAGCGGGAGGCGAGCAGTACTTC